This T cell receptor (beta chain) was profiled in a study of T cell responses to AZD1222 COVID-19 vaccine. There are 14 residues in the CDR3. Germline trimming cut 5 bases from V and 10 bases from J; bases unmatched to any gene: 11. Per the germline V gene, CDR1 is SEHNR and CDR2 is FQNEAQ (reference sequence). Profiling relied on immunoSEQ multiplex PCR, and the TCRdb table lists in-frame clones only, not all of them. The table includes 150,000 to 200,000 clones, roughly nine tenths detected once. The TCR sequence derives from an adult who received the AZD1222 COVID-19 vaccine. This chain joins TRBV7-9 and TRBJ2-1; 7 bases agree with TRBD1. The sample here was peripheral blood, taken 28 days after the second AZD1222 dose. CDR3 DNA: TGTGCCAGCAGCCCAGGGACAGTACAACCGGAGCAGTTCTTC. Protein product: CASSPGTVQPEQFF.